This TCR beta chain was identified during a study of cytomegalovirus exposure and HLA in healthy donors. Study findings and constraints: CMV antigen specificity of three CMV-associated chains was confirmed in vitro. Later on, an analysis found that several of the most significant clusters appeared to be linked to common viral pathogens, which included parvovirus B19.

Remarks on this clone: Its cognate antigen is unknown.

The PCR had 60 Vbeta and 13 Jbeta primers. Assay: immunoSEQ multiplex PCR; the TCRdb copy retains only in-frame clones and omits some. The sample totals 130,000 or so clones. Germline V gives CDR1 LNHDA, CDR2 SQIVND (reference sequence). The length of the CDR3 is 13 residues. V was pared by 3 bases and J by 0 bases, with 5 bases between. The clonotype comes from a woman in her forties in good health and CMV-seronegative. The chain combines TRBV19 with TRBJ1-1; D not resolved. Source material: PBMCs. The CDR3 is CASSIIMNTEAFF. The CDR3, as DNA: TGTGCCAGTAGTATTATAATGAACACTGAAGCTTTCTTT.